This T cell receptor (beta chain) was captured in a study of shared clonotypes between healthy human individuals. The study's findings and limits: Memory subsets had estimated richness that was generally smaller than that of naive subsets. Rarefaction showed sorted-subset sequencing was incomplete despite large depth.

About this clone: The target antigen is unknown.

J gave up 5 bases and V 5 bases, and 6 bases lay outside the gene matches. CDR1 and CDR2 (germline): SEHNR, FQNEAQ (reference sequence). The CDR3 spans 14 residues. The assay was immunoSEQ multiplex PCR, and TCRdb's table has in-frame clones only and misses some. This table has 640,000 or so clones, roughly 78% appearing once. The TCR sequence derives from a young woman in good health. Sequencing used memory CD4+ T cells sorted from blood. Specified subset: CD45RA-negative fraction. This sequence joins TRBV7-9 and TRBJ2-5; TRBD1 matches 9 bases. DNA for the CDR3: TGTGCCAGCAGCCCAGGGACAGGGTGGGAGACCCAGTACTTC. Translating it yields CASSPGTGWETQYF.